The 30 T cell receptor beta chains below were found in one sample sequenced in a study of T cell responses to AZD1222 COVID-19 vaccine. Using immunoSEQ multiplex PCR, the repertoire was profiled, and TCRdb retains in-frame clones only, with some absent. Found here are approximately 84,000 clones, 80% to 90% of them singletons; the top ten hold around 9.3%. The starting material was peripheral blood, obtained 28 days after the second AZD1222 dose. The receptors come from an adult who received the AZD1222 COVID-19 vaccine.

The V call is TRBV2, the J call TRBJ1-2; no definite D call. V was trimmed by 6 bases and J by 0 bases, leaving 8 bases between them. From germline, CDR1 is SNHLY and CDR2 FYNNEI. This CDR3 region has 13 residues. For the CDR3, the DNA is TGTGCCAGCAGCAGGACGTCTAACTATGGCTACACCTTC. This encodes CASSRTSNYGYTF.

This clone came up once. J is TRBJ2-3 and V is TRBV3-1 (or the pseudogene TRBV3-2); TRBD1 aligns across 9 bases. CDR1 is LGHDT, CDR2 YNNKEL, per germline (reference sequence). Germline trimming cut 3 bases from V and 3 bases from J; bases unmatched to any gene: 4. This CDR3 is 15 amino acids long. For the CDR3, the DNA is TGTGCCAGCAGCCATTTGGGACAGGGAACAGATACGCAGTATTTT. Amino acid sequence: CASSHLGQGTDTQYF.

V is TRBV6-5 and J is TRBJ1-6; D gene unclear. Germline CDR1 MNHEY, CDR2 SVGAGI. CDR3 length: 16 residues. Trimming took off 4 bases at V and 4 bases at J, with 14 bases between the two ends. For the CDR3, the DNA is TGTGCCAGCAGTTCGGGCGGGATCAGATATAATTCACCCCTCCACTTT. Translated, it gives CASSSGGIRYNSPLHF.

The V call is TRBV4-1, the J call TRBJ2-2, with D perhaps given as TRBD1 or TRBD2 (6 bases each). CDR1 and CDR2 from the germline V gene are MGHRA and YSYEKL. Trimming cost V 7 bases and J 1 base, with 10 bases left between them. The CDR3 consists of 14 residues. The CDR3 DNA follows: TGCGCCAGCACCCGGGGGCTGAACACCGGGGAGCTGTTTTTT. It translates to CASTRGLNTGELFF.

This clone came up once. The CDR3 sequence: CASSSTAANTGELFF. CDR3 DNA: TGTGCCAGCAGCTCGACAGCCGCGAACACCGGGGAGCTGTTTTTT. The rearrangement joins TRBV7-9 to TRBJ2-2; tentative D call: TRBD1 (5 bases). The germline V gene has CDR1 SEHNR and CDR2 FQNEAQ (reference sequence). The CDR3 is made up of 15 amino acids. V dropped 4 bases and J dropped 0 bases, with 9 bases sitting between them.

This clone was found a few times. The gene calls are TRBV11-2 and TRBJ2-1, with D maybe TRBD1 (6 bases). The CDR3 totals 15 residues. Per the germline V gene, CDR1 is SGHAT and CDR2 is FQNNGV. V gave up 6 bases and J gave up 0 bases, with 12 bases separating them. The DNA for the CDR3 is TGTGCCAGCAGATCTGACAGGAGCTCCTACAATGAGCAGTTCTTC. As protein: CASRSDRSSYNEQFF.

The chain is built from TRBV19 and TRBJ1-5; tentatively, D is TRBD1 (5 bases). The germline V and J ends were trimmed by 3 bases and 4 bases, with 13 bases remaining between them. Germline CDR1 is LNHDA and CDR2 is SQIVND (reference sequence). The CDR3 contains 15 residues. The CDR3 region has the DNA TGTGCCAGTAGTATTGGACAAGCCCCAAATCAGCCCCAGCATTTT. Translating gives CASSIGQAPNQPQHF.

The CDR3 is CASSDTDRGNSPLHF. The DNA of the CDR3 is TGTGCCAGCAGTGATACGGACAGGGGTAATTCACCCCTCCACTTT. This chain joins TRBV25-1 and TRBJ1-6; TRBD1 agrees at 9 bases. The CDR3 has 15 residues. Germline V lookup: CDR1 MGHDK, CDR2 SYGVNS. V lost 3 bases to trimming and J lost 6 bases; unmatched junction nucleotides: 3.

The gene calls are TRBV28 and TRBJ1-3; 10 bases map to TRBD1. The CDR3 extends over 17 amino acids. V shed 6 bases, J shed 0 bases, and the junction held 8 bases outside the gene matches. The V gene's germline CDR1 is MDHEN and CDR2 SYDVKM. CDR3 loop: CASRDPGQGFSGNTIYF. In nucleotides, the CDR3 is TGTGCCAGCAGGGATCCGGGACAGGGGTTCTCTGGAAACACCATATATTTT.

The chain uses TRBV10-2 and TRBJ1-4, with D perhaps matching TRBD1 (5 bases). This CDR3 has 17 residues. Per germline, CDR1 WSHSY and CDR2 SAAADI. With 2 bases removed from V and 3 bases from J, the gap between germline ends came to 16 bases. The CDR3 region is CASSEHSPGPSNEKLFF. The DNA for the CDR3 is TGCGCCAGCAGTGAGCACTCACCAGGGCCTTCTAATGAAAAACTGTTTTTT.

The CDR3 reads CASSPQTGFSGNTIYF. The CDR3 bases are TGTGCCAGCAGCCCGCAGACAGGCTTCTCTGGAAACACCATATATTTT. The chain carries TRBV7-2 and TRBJ1-3; D is perhaps TRBD1 (6 bases). The CDR3 covers 16 residues. Germline values: CDR1 SGHTA, CDR2 FQGNSA. Trimming took 5 bases from V and 0 from J, leaving 14 bases between them.

Turning to this clone: Its ends do not fully match the called genes, so a read error is possible. The rearrangement joins TRBV19 to TRBJ2-7, with D unresolved. This CDR3 contains 13 residues. Germline-derived CDR1 and CDR2 are LNHDA and SQIVND (reference sequence). The DNA for the CDR3 is TGTGCCAGTAGTATCTCGATTTCCTACGGGCAGTACTTC. This codes for CASSISISYGQYF.

The genes are TRBV5-5 and TRBJ2-2, with D perhaps assigned TRBD1 or TRBD2 (6 bases each). The CDR3 sequence is 16 residues long. The ends were cut back, 2 bases at V and 5 bases at J, with 16 bases in the middle. Germline V CDR1 and CDR2: SGHKS, YYEKEE (reference sequence). The CDR3 DNA sequence: TGTGCCAGCAGCTTTTTCGCAGGGGACTGGACCGGGGAGCTGTTTTTT. Translation gives CASSFFAGDWTGELFF.

This sequence joins TRBV2 and TRBJ1-2; no clear D. With 4 bases removed from V and 4 bases from J, the gap between germline ends came to 10 bases. The germline CDR1 and CDR2 sequences are SNHLY and FYNNEI. This CDR3 is 13 amino acids long. The CDR3 spells CASSVQPTYGYTF. CDR3 in DNA: TGTGCCAGCAGTGTACAGCCGACCTATGGCTACACCTTC.

This clone was detected only once. V and J are TRBV6-5 and TRBJ1-6, with D uncertain. Trimming left V 4 bases short and J 7 bases short, with 8 bases between. Germline V gives CDR1 MNHEY, CDR2 SVGAGI. The CDR3 sequence is 13 residues long. CDR3 amino acids: CASSLDRNSPLHF. Written as DNA, the CDR3 is TGTGCCAGCAGTTTGGACCGCAATTCACCCCTCCACTTT.

The V gene is TRBV5-6, the J gene TRBJ1-5, with D possibly matching TRBD1 (6 bases). This CDR3 spans 15 amino acids. Germline lookup yields CDR1 SGHDT and CDR2 YYEEEE. Trimming cost V 4 bases and J 7 bases, with 18 bases left between them. The CDR3 reads CASSLNRVGWQPQHF. For the CDR3, the DNA is TGTGCCAGCAGCCTAAACAGGGTAGGTTGGCAGCCCCAGCATTTT.

In nucleotides, the CDR3 is TGTGCCAGCAGCCAAACGACAGGGGGCAGTGAAAAACTGTTTTTT. This gives the protein CASSQTTGGSEKLFF. V is TRBV3-1 (or the pseudogene TRBV3-2) and J is TRBJ1-4, with 10 bases lining up with TRBD1. Germline CDR1 is LGHDT and CDR2 is YNNKEL (reference sequence). The CDR3 totals 15 residues. V was clipped by 2 bases and J by 7 bases; unmatched bases: 4.

Worth noting for this clone: The same CDR3 is also encoded by other DNA sequences in this sample. The chain links TRBV5-6 to TRBJ1-4; no firm D call. With 2 bases removed from V and 0 bases from J, the gap between germline ends came to 5 bases. The CDR3 runs 14 residues. The germline gives CDR1 SGHDT, CDR2 YYEEEE. CDR3 nucleotides: TGTGCCAGCAGCTTAGTTGCAACTAATGAAAAACTGTTTTTT. It specifies CASSLVATNEKLFF.

This clone appeared a single time. J is TRBJ1-4 and V is TRBV5-1; TRBD1 agrees at 8 bases. V dropped 4 bases and J dropped 11; count of bases not matched to a gene: 10. Germline V lookup: CDR1 SGHRS, CDR2 YFSETQ. This CDR3 contains 14 residues. The CDR3, as DNA: TGCGCCAGCAGCCCCTCAGGGGGCCAAGGGAAACTGTTTTTT. Protein sequence: CASSPSGGQGKLFF.

CDR3 sequence: CASSLRDGGKLFF. CDR3 coding DNA: TGTGCCAGCAGTTTAAGGGACGGAGGAAAACTGTTTTTT. The V gene is TRBV27, the J gene TRBJ1-4, with D possibly matching TRBD1 (5 bases). The length of the CDR3 is 13 residues. The V gene's germline CDR1 is MNHEY and CDR2 SMNVEV (reference sequence). V dropped 2 bases and J dropped 10 bases, with 11 bases sitting between them.

This clone occurred a few times. The V and J genes are TRBV28 and TRBJ2-2; 7 bases are shared with TRBD2. Trimming removed 6 bases from V and 5 bases from J; junction bases left unmatched: 9. The CDR3 is made up of 15 amino acids. Germline CDR1 MDHEN, CDR2 SYDVKM. CDR3 DNA: TGTGCCAGCAGCCCCGGGGAGCGGGAAACCGGGGAGCTGTTTTTT. Translated, it gives CASSPGERETGELFF.

The rearrangement uses TRBV29-1 and TRBJ2-3; 13 nucleotides align to TRBD2. This CDR3 is 17 amino acids long. V lost 6 bases and J lost 2; bases outside the gene matches: 11. Germline V gene sequence: CDR1 SQVTM, CDR2 ANQGSEA. The CDR3 sequence is CSVLGLAGKEFTDTQYF. Written as DNA, the CDR3 is TGCAGCGTGCTGGGACTAGCGGGGAAGGAGTTCACAGATACGCAGTATTTT.

The rearrangement links TRBV6-5 to TRBJ2-7; either TRBD1 or TRBD2 may supply D (5 bases each). Trimming took off 6 bases at V and 5 bases at J, with 17 bases between the two ends. Looked up from germline, CDR1 is MNHEY and CDR2 is SVGAGI. The length of the CDR3 is 14 residues. DNA for the CDR3: TGTGCCAGCAGCGTGACCCGGGGCATAGACGAGCAGTACTTC. This codes for CASSVTRGIDEQYF.

This chain connects TRBV7-8 to TRBJ2-7; 10 bases fit TRBD1. The CDR3 covers 14 residues. In germline, CDR1 is SGHVS, CDR2 FQNEAQ. Trimming took 5 bases from V and 3 from J; bases not matched to a gene: 4. The chain's CDR3 is CASSIGQGVYEQYF. The CDR3 region has the DNA TGTGCCAGCAGCATTGGACAGGGGGTCTACGAGCAGTACTTC.

The V call is TRBV6-5, the J call TRBJ1-1; D is perhaps TRBD1 (5 bases). CDR1 MNHEY and CDR2 SVGAGI come from the germline V gene. The CDR3 is made up of 13 amino acids. Trimming cost V 10 bases and J 0 bases, with 12 bases left between them. The CDR3 spells CATTDSLNTEAFF. The CDR3, as DNA: TGTGCCACTACCGACAGTCTGAACACTGAAGCTTTCTTT.

The chain couples TRBV28 to TRBJ1-1; 7 nucleotides agree with TRBD1. The CDR3 runs to 15 residues. With V trimmed by 6 bases and J by 0 bases, 7 bases remained unmatched. Looked up from germline, CDR1 is MDHEN and CDR2 is SYDVKM. The CDR3 DNA sequence: TGTGCCAGCAGCCGACAGGGAGTCATGAACACTGAAGCTTTCTTT. Amino acids: CASSRQGVMNTEAFF.

This sequence joins TRBV7-9 and TRBJ2-3; D is ambiguous. Trimming stripped 1 base from V and 0 bases from J, with 2 bases between. This CDR3 region has 13 residues. Germline loops: CDR1 SEHNR, CDR2 FQNEAQ (reference sequence). CDR3 loop: CASSLDSTDTQYF. The CDR3 DNA reads TGTGCCAGCAGCTTAGACAGCACAGATACGCAGTATTTT.

The chain links TRBV11-2 to TRBJ2-2, with 8 bases matching TRBD1. There are 15 residues in the CDR3. Unmatched junction bases numbered 6, after V lost 4 bases and J lost 5 bases. Germline CDR1 is SGHAT and CDR2 is FQNNGV. The CDR3 region has the DNA TGTGCCAGCAGCTCGGACAGGGTATGGACCGGGGAGCTGTTTTTT. It encodes CASSSDRVWTGELFF.

The chain carries TRBV6-5 and TRBJ1-1; perhaps TRBD1 as D (6 bases). CDR3 length: 12 residues. Trimming shortened V by 6 bases and J by 5 bases, and 10 bases separated the two germline ends. Per the germline V gene, CDR1 is MNHEY and CDR2 is SVGAGI. The CDR3 coding sequence is TGTGCCAGCAGGCGGACAGCAACTGAAGCTTTCTTT. Translated: CASRRTATEAFF.

The rearrangement joins TRBV7-9 to TRBJ1-1; 8 bases fit TRBD1. The J segment lost 4 bases and the V segment lost 6 bases, leaving 4 bases of the junction unmatched. Looked up from germline, CDR1 is SEHNR and CDR2 is FQNEAQ (reference sequence). The CDR3 covers 13 residues. As DNA, the CDR3 is TGTGCCAGCAGGGAAACAGGGGGCACTGAAGCTTTCTTT. Translated: CASRETGGTEAFF.